Listed below are T cell receptor beta chains from one sample, sequenced in a study of blood T cell repertoires in COVID-19. TCRdb keeps only in-frame clones here, not all; method: immunoSEQ multiplex PCR. The sample carries tens of thousands of clones, about four fifths recorded once. The sequenced sample was peripheral blood. The source of these receptors is a woman between 55 and 75 years old with acute or convalescent COVID-19. Both conserved end residues are part of each CDR3. Fields, in order: clone size, D gene, J gene, V gene, CDR3 DNA, CDR3 protein. A D gene is named only where the DNA matches it firmly. Rows may omit the clone size; those that give it use once, few, many or a size class.

NA TRBD1 TRBJ1-2 TRBV29-1 TGCAGCGTTGAAGATCGGGCCTCGGGACAGGGCTATGGCTACACCTTC CSVEDRASGQGYGYTF
NA NA TRBJ1-1 TRBV9 TGTGCCAGCAGCGTAGAGACAGGCCGTGAAGCTTTCTTT CASSVETGREAFF
NA NA TRBJ2-2 TRBV19 TGTGCCAGTAATCAGGCGAACACCGGGGAGCTGTTTTTT CASNQANTGELFF
NA NA TRBJ2-3 TRBV5-1 TGCGCCAGCCTCAAGGATGGGGCCAGCACAGATACGCAGTATTTT CASLKDGASTDTQYF
once TRBD2 TRBJ2-2 TRBV25-1 TGTGCCAGCAGCACTAGCGGTGACACCGGGGAGCTGTTTTTT CASSTSGDTGELFF
NA TRBD1 TRBJ2-4 TRBV5-1 TGCGCCAGCAGCCCCAAGACAGGGGGCAAGAACATTCAGTACTTC CASSPKTGGKNIQYF
few NA TRBJ2-5 TRBV15 TGTGCCACCAGCAGAGGGGATGGGGGGCAAGAGACCCAGTACTTC CATSRGDGGQETQYF
NA NA TRBJ2-3 TRBV9 TGTGCCAGCAGCGTAGCAAATACGCAGTATTTT CASSVANTQYF
NA NA TRBJ1-2 TRBV11-2 TGTGCCAGCAGCTTACAGGGAAACAACTATGGCTACACCTTC CASSLQGNNYGYTF
NA TRBD2 TRBJ2-3 TRBV5-1 TGCGCCAGCAGCTCGGTAATAGCGGGGGGAGGCACAGATACGCAGTATTTT CASSSVIAGGGTDTQYF
NA NA TRBJ1-2 TRBV10-3 TGTGCCATCACTCCGTTGGACAGCTATGGCTACACCTTC CAITPLDSYGYTF
NA NA TRBJ2-3 TRBV15 TGTGCCACCAGCAGAGAAGAGGAGGGTCTCAGCACAGATACGCAGTATTTT CATSREEEGLSTDTQYF
NA NA TRBJ2-5 TRBV9 TGTGCCAGCAGCGTAGGGGCGGGGGAGACCCAGTACTTC CASSVGAGETQYF
NA NA TRBJ1-1 TRBV2 TGTGCCAGCCCCCGCGGCCTCCCGAACACTGAAGCTTTCTTT CASPRGLPNTEAFF
once NA TRBJ2-3 TRBV19 TGTGCCAGTAGTTACAGGTCGTCGAGCACAGATACGCAGTATTTT CASSYRSSSTDTQYF
NA TRBD1 TRBJ2-3 TRBV2 TGTGCCAGCCTCTTAAGGACAGGGCTTACAGATACGCAGTATTTT CASLLRTGLTDTQYF
NA TRBD1 TRBJ1-2 TRBV6-5 TGTGCCAGCAGAGCGACAGGGACTAGCTATGGCTACACCTTC CASRATGTSYGYTF
NA TRBD1 TRBJ2-2 TRBV11-3 TGTGCCAGCAGCTTCGACCCGGGACAGGGTATTACCGGGGAGCTGTTTTTT CASSFDPGQGITGELFF
NA NA TRBJ1-2 TRBV9 TGTGCCAGCAGCGTCCGGGACACCTATGGCTACACCTTC CASSVRDTYGYTF
NA NA TRBJ2-3 TRBV29-1 TGCAGCGTACAACAGGTTTTGGGAGATACGCAGTATTTT CSVQQVLGDTQYF
NA NA TRBJ1-4 TRBV2 TGTGCCAGCACATCCCTGGGAGGCGGGAATGAAAAACTGTTTTTT CASTSLGGGNEKLFF
NA TRBD1 TRBJ1-6 TRBV5-1 TGCGCCAGCAGCTCCTCGACAGGGGATAATTCACCCCTCCACTTT CASSSSTGDNSPLHF
once NA TRBJ2-7 TRBV10-1 TGCGCCAGCAGTCCGTCCTCCTACGAGCAGTACTTC CASSPSSYEQYF
NA NA TRBJ1-3 TRBV24-1 TGTGCCACCAGTGATTCCTCGGACAGAGGAAACACCATATATTTT CATSDSSDRGNTIYF
NA NA TRBJ1-6 TRBV5-1 TGCGCCAGCAGCTCCGGGGGACCGTCACCCCTCCACTTT CASSSGGPSPLHF
NA NA TRBJ1-5 TRBV18 TGTGCCAGCTCCCCTGACAGCGATCAGCCCCAGCATTTT CASSPDSDQPQHF
NA NA TRBJ1-1 TRBV7-2 TGTGCCAGCAGCCTCCCCTTGACAGGAAGCATGAACACTGAAGCTTTCTTT CASSLPLTGSMNTEAFF
few NA TRBJ1-1 TRBV19 TGTGCCAGTAGGAATCCTCGCGGGGGATACATGAACACTGAAGCTTTCTTT CASRNPRGGYMNTEAFF
NA TRBD2 TRBJ2-1 TRBV6-5 TGTGCCAGCAGTTACCCGGGGGGGCCTAAGGATGAGCAGTTCTTC CASSYPGGPKDEQFF
NA NA TRBJ2-3 TRBV30 TGTGCCTGGGGAAAACTAGCCAACGGGGCGGATACGCAGTATTTT CAWGKLANGADTQYF
NA TRBD1 TRBJ2-7 TRBV29-1 TGCAGCGTTGACCGGACAGGGTCCTACGAGCAGTACTTC CSVDRTGSYEQYF
NA NA TRBJ2-2 TRBV6-5 TGTGCCAGCAACCGGGGAAGCACCGGGGAGCTGTTTTTT CASNRGSTGELFF
NA NA TRBJ2-5 TRBV25-1 TGTGCCAGCAGTGATTCCGGGAGAAAGGTCCAAGAGACCCAGTACTTC CASSDSGRKVQETQYF
NA TRBD1 TRBJ2-5 TRBV5-6 TGTGCCAGCAGCTCCGGGACAGAGTACCAAGAGACCCAGTACTTC CASSSGTEYQETQYF
NA TRBD1 TRBJ1-5 TRBV9 TGTGCCAGCAGCGTCGGGACAGATCAGCCCCAGCATTTT CASSVGTDQPQHF
NA NA TRBJ2-5 TRBV6-5 TGTGCCAGCAGTTACAGGGGCAGCCTCCAAGAGACCCAGTACTTC CASSYRGSLQETQYF
NA TRBD1 TRBJ1-1 TRBV7-8 TGTGCCAGCAGCCATGGGACAGGGGGTACTGACACTGAAGCTTTCTTT CASSHGTGGTDTEAFF
NA TRBD1 TRBJ2-6 TRBV19 TGTGCCAGTACGACAGGGGCGGCTGGGGCCAACGTCCTGACTTTC CASTTGAAGANVLTF
NA TRBD2 TRBJ2-5 TRBV12-5 TGTGCTAGTGGCCCTCTTTCTAGCGGGGGCCCATTGTACCAAGAGACCCAGTACTTC CASGPLSSGGPLYQETQYF
NA NA TRBJ1-6 TRBV30 TGTGCCTGGAGTGTACGATTCGGGTTTAATTCACCCCTCCACTTT CAWSVRFGFNSPLHF
NA TRBD2 TRBJ2-3 TRBV27 TGTGCCAGCAGTGAAAGCGGGGGGGCACCAGATACGCAGTATTTT CASSESGGAPDTQYF
many TRBD1 TRBJ2-2 TRBV15 TGTGCCACCAGCAGCGTACAGGGGTCTACCGGGGAGCTGTTTTTT CATSSVQGSTGELFF
NA TRBD1 TRBJ2-4 TRBV24-1 TGTGCCACCGGGACAGGGAGGAACATTCAGTACTTC CATGTGRNIQYF
NA TRBD1 TRBJ1-2 TRBV5-1 TGCGCCAGCAGCTTGGGGGGGACAGGTGCCTCCTATGGCTACACCTTC CASSLGGTGASYGYTF
NA NA TRBJ2-6 TRBV5-1 TGCGCCAGCAGCTTGCAGGGGACCCTCTCTGGGGCCAACGTCCTGACTTTC CASSLQGTLSGANVLTF
NA NA TRBJ2-7 TRBV14 TGTGCCAGCAGCCAAAGAGTGGGGGGGGCAAGATCCTACGAGCAGTACTTC CASSQRVGGARSYEQYF
NA NA TRBJ1-5 TRBV6-6 TGTGCCAGCACCCCCGGGGTAAGTCAGCCCCAGCATTTT CASTPGVSQPQHF